This T cell receptor (beta chain) comes out of a study of blood T cells in healthy people across ages. Study at large: Template switching recovered approximately one barcoded beta molecule for every two T cells. Study-level results: Estimated diversity that came from one million T cells was considered an underestimate. Leaving the PBMCs unsorted stopped any conclusive comparison of naive versus antigen-experienced cells.

This CDR3 contains 13 residues. Germline V gene lookup returns CDR1 LGHDT and CDR2 YNNKEL (reference sequence). With respect to this clonotype: Its antigen is undetermined.

Sample-barcoded 5' priming and a J-beta primer mix drove a second PCR of about 6 to 12 cycles. Every single cDNA molecule received a tag from a template-switch adaptor with 12 random nucleotides. MiXCR was run by TCRdb on the 5' RACE reads, yielding one entry per CDR3 protein. The sample holds about 780,000 distinct CDR3 sequences, 35% to 50% seen once. The sequence came from a man older than 75 in good health. V and J are TRBV3-1 and TRBJ2-5, with 8 nucleotides matching TRBD2. The DNA matches TRBJ2-7 better at its end, which makes the J call doubtful. Sequenced: blood. The CDR3 sequence is CANTSGGSYEQYF. CDR3 sequence (DNA): TGTGCCAACACAAGCGGGGGATCCTACGAGCAGTACTTC.